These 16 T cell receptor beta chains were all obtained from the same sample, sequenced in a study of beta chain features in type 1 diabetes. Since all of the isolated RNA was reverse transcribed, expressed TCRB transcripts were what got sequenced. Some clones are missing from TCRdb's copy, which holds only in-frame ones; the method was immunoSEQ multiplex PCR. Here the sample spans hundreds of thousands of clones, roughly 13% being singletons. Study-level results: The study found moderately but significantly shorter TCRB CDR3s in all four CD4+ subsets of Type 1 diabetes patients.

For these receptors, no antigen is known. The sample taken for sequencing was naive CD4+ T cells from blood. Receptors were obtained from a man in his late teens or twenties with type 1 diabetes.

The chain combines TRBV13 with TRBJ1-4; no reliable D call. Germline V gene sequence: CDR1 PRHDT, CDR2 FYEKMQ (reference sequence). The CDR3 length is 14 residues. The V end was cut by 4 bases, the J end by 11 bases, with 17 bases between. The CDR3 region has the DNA TGTGCCAGCAGCTCGGTTCCCTCGGGTGGCAAACTGTTTTTT. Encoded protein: CASSSVPSGGKLFF.

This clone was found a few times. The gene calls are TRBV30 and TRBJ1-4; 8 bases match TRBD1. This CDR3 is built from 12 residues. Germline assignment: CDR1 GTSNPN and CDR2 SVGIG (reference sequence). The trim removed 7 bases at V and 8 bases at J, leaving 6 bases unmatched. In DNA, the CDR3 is TGTGCCTTTGGACAGGGCGGGGAAAAACTGTTTTTT. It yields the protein CAFGQGGEKLFF.

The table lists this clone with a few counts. The CDR3 spells CASIRHGAYEQYF. CDR3 coding DNA: TGTGCCAGCATACGACACGGGGCGTACGAGCAGTACTTC. This rearrangement joins TRBV5-6 to TRBJ2-7; D tentatively fits TRBD1 or TRBD2 (5 bases each). Trimming stripped 6 bases from V and 4 bases from J, with 14 bases between. CDR1 is SGHDT, CDR2 YYEEEE, per germline. This CDR3 has 13 residues.

The DNA for the CDR3 is TGTGCCTCCCGGGACGCCTCCGGGGGCAATCAGCCCCAGCATTTT. Protein: CASRDASGGNQPQHF. This chain links TRBV10-3 with TRBJ1-5, with D perhaps TRBD1 (5 bases). The germline CDR1 and CDR2 sequences are ENHRY and SYGVKD. The V end was cut by 11 bases, the J end by 2 bases, with 19 bases between. The CDR3 has 15 residues.

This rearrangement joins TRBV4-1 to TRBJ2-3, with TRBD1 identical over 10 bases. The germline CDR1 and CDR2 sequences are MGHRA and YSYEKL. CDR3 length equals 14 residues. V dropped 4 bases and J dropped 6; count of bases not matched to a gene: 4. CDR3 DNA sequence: TGCGCCAGCAGCCCGGACAGGGGGAGCGATACGCAGTATTTT. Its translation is CASSPDRGSDTQYF.

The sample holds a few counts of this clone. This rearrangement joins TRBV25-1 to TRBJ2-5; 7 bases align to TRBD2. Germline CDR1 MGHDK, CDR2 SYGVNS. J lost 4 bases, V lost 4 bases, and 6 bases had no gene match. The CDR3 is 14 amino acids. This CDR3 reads CASSVPGGRETQYF. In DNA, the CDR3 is TGTGCCAGCAGTGTCCCGGGGGGTCGAGAGACCCAGTACTTC.

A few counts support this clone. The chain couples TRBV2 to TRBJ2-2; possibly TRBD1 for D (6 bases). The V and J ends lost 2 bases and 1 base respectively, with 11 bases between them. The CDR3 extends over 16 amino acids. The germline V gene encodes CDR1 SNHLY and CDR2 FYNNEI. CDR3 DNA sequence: TGTGCCAGCAGTGAACAGGGGACCGGGAACACCGGGGAGCTGTTTTTT. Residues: CASSEQGTGNTGELFF. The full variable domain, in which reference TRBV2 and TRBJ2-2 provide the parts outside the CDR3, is EPEVTQTPSHQVTQMGQEVILRCVPISNHLYFYWYRQILGQKVEFLVSFYNNEISEKSEIFDDQFSVERPDGSNFTLKIRSTKLEDSAMYFCASSEQGTGNTGELFFGEGSRLTVL.

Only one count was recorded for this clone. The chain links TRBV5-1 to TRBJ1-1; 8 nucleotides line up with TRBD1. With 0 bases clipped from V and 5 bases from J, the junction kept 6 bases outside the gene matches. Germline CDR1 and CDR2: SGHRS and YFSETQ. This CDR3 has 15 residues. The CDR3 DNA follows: TGCGCCAGCAGCTTGGAGGCAGGGGGCTTTACTGAAGCTTTCTTT. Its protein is CASSLEAGGFTEAFF.

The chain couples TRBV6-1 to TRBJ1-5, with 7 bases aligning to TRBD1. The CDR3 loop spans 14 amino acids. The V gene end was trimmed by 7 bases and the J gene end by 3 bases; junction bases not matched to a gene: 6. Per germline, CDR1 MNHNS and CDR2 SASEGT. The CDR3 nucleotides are TGTGCCAGCACCTCGGGACAGCCCAATCAGCCCCAGCATTTT. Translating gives CASTSGQPNQPQHF.

DNA of the CDR3: TGTGCCAGCAGAAAACCCAATTCACCCCTCCACTTT. Amino acid sequence: CASRKPNSPLHF. The chain uses TRBV27 and TRBJ1-6; D gene unclear. CDR1 MNHEY and CDR2 SMNVEV come from the germline V gene (reference sequence). The CDR3 totals 12 residues. Trimming stripped 6 bases from V and 7 bases from J, with 7 bases between.

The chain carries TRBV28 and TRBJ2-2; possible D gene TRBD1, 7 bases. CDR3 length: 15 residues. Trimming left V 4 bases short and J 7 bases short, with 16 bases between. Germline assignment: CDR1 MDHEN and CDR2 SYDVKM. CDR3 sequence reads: CASSSGTAEGGELFF. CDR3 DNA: TGTGCCAGCAGTTCCGGGACAGCGGAGGGCGGGGAGCTGTTTTTT.

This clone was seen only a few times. This chain's CDR3 is CANLAGGSYNEQFF. Written as DNA, the CDR3 is TGTGCCAACTTAGCGGGGGGGTCCTACAATGAGCAGTTCTTC. The chain combines TRBV25-1 with TRBJ2-1; 11 nucleotides match TRBD2. J was trimmed by 1 base and V by 10 bases; bases with no gene match: 3. The CDR3 totals 14 residues. Germline loops: CDR1 MGHDK, CDR2 SYGVNS. Supplemented by reference TRBV25-1 and TRBJ2-1, the full variable domain reads EADIYQTPRYLVIGTGKKITLECSQTMGHDKMYWYQQDPGMELHLIHYSYGVNSTEKGDLSSESTVSRIRTEHFPLTLESARPSHTSQYLCANLAGGSYNEQFFGPGTRLTVL.

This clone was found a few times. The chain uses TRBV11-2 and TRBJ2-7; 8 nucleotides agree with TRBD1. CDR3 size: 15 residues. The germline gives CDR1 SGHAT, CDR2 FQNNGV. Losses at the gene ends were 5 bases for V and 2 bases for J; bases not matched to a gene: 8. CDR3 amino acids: CASSERTGPPYEQYF. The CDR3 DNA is TGTGCCAGCAGCGAGCGGACAGGGCCGCCCTACGAGCAGTACTTC.

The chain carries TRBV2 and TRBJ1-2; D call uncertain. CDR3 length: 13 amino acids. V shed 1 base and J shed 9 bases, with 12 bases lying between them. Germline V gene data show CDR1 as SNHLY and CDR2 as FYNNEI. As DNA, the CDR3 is TGTGCCAGCAGTGAAGTCTGGGAGAGGAGCTACACCTTC. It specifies CASSEVWERSYTF.

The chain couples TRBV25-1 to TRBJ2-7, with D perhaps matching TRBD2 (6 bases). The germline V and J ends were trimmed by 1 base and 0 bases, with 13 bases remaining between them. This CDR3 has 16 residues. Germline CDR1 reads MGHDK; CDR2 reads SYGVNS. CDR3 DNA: TGTGCCAGCAGTGAATCGGGAGACGTAAGCTCCTACGAGCAGTACTTC. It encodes CASSESGDVSSYEQYF.

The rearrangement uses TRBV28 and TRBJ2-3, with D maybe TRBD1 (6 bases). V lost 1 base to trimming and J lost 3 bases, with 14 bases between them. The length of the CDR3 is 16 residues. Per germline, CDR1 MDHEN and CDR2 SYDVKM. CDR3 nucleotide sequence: TGTGCCAGCAGTTTATCCCCGCCAGGGGAGACAGATACGCAGTATTTT. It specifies CASSLSPPGETDTQYF.